This is a list of T cell receptor beta chains from one sample in a study of T cell responses to AZD1222 COVID-19 vaccine. The protocol was immunoSEQ multiplex PCR, while the TCRdb copy is restricted to in-frame clones and leaves out a portion. This table holds 120,000 or so clones, around 84% found once. The sample consisted of peripheral blood, taken 28 days after the second AZD1222 dose. The receptors shown here come from an adult who received the AZD1222 COVID-19 vaccine. CDR3s leave out the opening cysteine and the closing phenylalanine or tryptophan.

v_gene,len,CDR3aa
TRBV7-8,12,ASSRTSTSYEQY
TRBV28,13,ASSSLAASYNEQF
TRBV3-1/TRBV3-2,15,ASSPSTSGLDTGELF
TRBV19,14,ASSTRTGARANVLT
TRBV4-3,12,ASSQSRNTGELF
TRBV19,13,ASSIGTQEVDEQF
TRBV6-2/TRBV6-3,15,ASSLPTSGDPYNEQF
TRBV5-1,14,ASASGGGPNTGELF
TRBV6-5,11,ASSPGPGNTIY
TRBV11-2,12,ASSPNHGTYEQY
TRBV19,15,ASSPFPGESSGNTIY
TRBV28,10,ASSLFNYGYT
TRBV2,12,ASITPEGANVLT
TRBV3-1/TRBV3-2,16,ASSQTGTGAFQNSPLH
TRBV3-1/TRBV3-2,16,ASSQEILAGDTYNEQF
TRBV10-3,11,AISTGRVYGYT
TRBV12-3/TRBV12-4,10,ASSGTAGGYT
TRBV6-5,13,ASSYRQGSLYGYT
TRBV27,12,ASTFASGSYEQY
TRBV4-1,13,ASSQGVVGVETQY
TRBV7-9,12,ASSLVQGAGELF
TRBV19,12,ASSIQGLADTQY
TRBV5-6,13,ASSLGGSGDYGYT
TRBV5-1,12,ASSFGVSNSPLH
TRBV27,16,ASSLNPRRAGTSYEQY
TRBV18,15,ASSTDVGSGYGNTIY
TRBV19,13,ASSMVRGATDTQY
TRBV11-2,11,ASSLSPQGEQF
TRBV12-3/TRBV12-4,11,ASSFRLLYEQY
TRBV19,13,ASSGGTGATDTQY
TRBV21-1,14,ASSSRGVTSNYGYT